The clone carrying this T cell receptor beta chain was detected a few times. The entry originates in a study of T cells in localized non-small cell lung cancer. Only in-frame clones appear in the TCRdb table, and some are missing; sequencing was by immunoSEQ multiplex PCR. The table lists about 40,000 clones, around 84% of them singletons. Per germline, CDR1 KGHSH and CDR2 LQKENI. V shed 8 bases and J shed 3 bases, with 16 bases lying between them. The CDR3 length is 14 residues. The source is a man aged 18 to 49 with stage I lung adenocarcinoma. This sequence joins TRBV18 and TRBJ1-1; possible D gene TRBD1, 6 bases. Sequencing used peripheral blood, obtained before any cancer treatment. CDR3 in DNA: TGTGCCAGCAGGGGGGGAGAAGGGCACACTGAAGCTTTCTTT. Its protein product is CASRGGEGHTEAFF. Looking up the rest from reference TRBV18 and TRBJ1-1 gives the full variable domain: NAGVMQNPRHLVRRRGQEARLRCSPMKGHSHVYWYRQLPEEGLKFMVYLQKENIIDESGMPKERFSAEFPKEGPSILRIQQVVRGDSAAYFCASRGGEGHTEAFFGQGTRLTVV.